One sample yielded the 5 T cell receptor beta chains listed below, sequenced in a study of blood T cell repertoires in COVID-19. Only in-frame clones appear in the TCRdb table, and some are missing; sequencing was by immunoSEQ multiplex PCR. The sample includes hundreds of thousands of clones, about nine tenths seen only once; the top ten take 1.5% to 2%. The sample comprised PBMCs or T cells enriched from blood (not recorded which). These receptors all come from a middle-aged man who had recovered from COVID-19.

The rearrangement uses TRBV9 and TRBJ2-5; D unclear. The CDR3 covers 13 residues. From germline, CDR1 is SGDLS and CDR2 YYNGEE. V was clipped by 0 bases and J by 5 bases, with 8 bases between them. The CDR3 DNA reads TGTGCCAGCAGCGTAGGGGTCGGGGAGACCCAGTACTTC. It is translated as CASSVGVGETQYF.

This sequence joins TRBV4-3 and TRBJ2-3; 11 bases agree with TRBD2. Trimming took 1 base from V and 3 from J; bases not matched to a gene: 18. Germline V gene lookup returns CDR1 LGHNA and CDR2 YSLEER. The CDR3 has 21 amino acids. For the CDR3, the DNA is TGCGCCAGCAGCCAAGCTAGAACTGGGACTAGCGGCATCAGACATACAGATACGCAGTATTTT. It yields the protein CASSQARTGTSGIRHTDTQYF.

The CDR3 is CASSEPQGTAFF. DNA for the CDR3: TGCGCCAGCAGCGAACCACAGGGTACAGCTTTCTTT. This rearrangement joins TRBV5-1 to TRBJ1-1; TRBD1 is a possible D gene (6 bases). The V gene's germline CDR1 is SGHRS and CDR2 YFSETQ. CDR3 length equals 12 residues. V was clipped by 4 bases and J by 10 bases, with 14 bases between them.

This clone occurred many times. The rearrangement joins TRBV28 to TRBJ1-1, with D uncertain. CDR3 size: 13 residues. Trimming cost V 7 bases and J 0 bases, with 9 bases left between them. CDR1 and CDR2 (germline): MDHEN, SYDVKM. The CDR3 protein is CASNLIMNTEAFF. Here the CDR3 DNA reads TGTGCCAGCAATCTAATCATGAACACTGAAGCTTTCTTT.

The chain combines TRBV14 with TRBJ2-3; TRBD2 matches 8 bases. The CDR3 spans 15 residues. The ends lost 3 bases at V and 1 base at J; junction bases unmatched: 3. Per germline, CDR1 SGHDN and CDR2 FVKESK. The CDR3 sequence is CASSQQLAGTDTQYF. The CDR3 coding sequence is TGTGCCAGCAGCCAGCAACTAGCGGGCACAGATACGCAGTATTTT.